These 20 T cell receptor beta chains were sequenced from one sample in a study of beta chain features in type 1 diabetes. Expressed TCRB transcripts were sequenced because the isolated RNA had all been reverse transcribed beforehand. Method: immunoSEQ multiplex PCR; TCRdb's copy keeps in-frame clones and lacks some. This sample has under 300,000 clones, with about 7.8% found just once. Sequencing was done on a sample of central memory CD4+ T cells from blood. These receptors all stem from a woman aged 18-29 years in good health.

This clone was seen only a few times. The genes are TRBV7-2 and TRBJ2-1, with 11 bases identical to TRBD2. V lost 2 bases, J lost 7 bases, and 16 bases stayed unmatched. The CDR3 is made up of 19 amino acids. Germline assignment: CDR1 SGHTA and CDR2 FQGNSA. The CDR3 coding sequence is TGTGCCAGCAGCTTATATGGTAGCGGGGGGGCCATCACAGGGAATGAGCAGTTCTTC. This sequence encodes CASSLYGSGGAITGNEQFF.

This clone was counted only a few times. CDR3 sequence reads: CASSSGIALNTEAFF. The CDR3 region has the DNA TGTGCCAGCAGCTCAGGGATTGCCCTGAACACTGAAGCTTTCTTT. This chain joins TRBV7-9 and TRBJ1-1, with D perhaps TRBD1 (5 bases). Germline-derived CDR1 and CDR2 are SEHNR and FQNEAQ (reference sequence). V gave up 4 bases and J gave up 0 bases, with 12 bases separating them. The CDR3 runs to 15 residues. The whole variable domain, filled in from reference TRBV7-9 and TRBJ1-1, reads DTGVSQNPRHKITKRGQNVTFRCDPISEHNRLYWYRQTLGQGPEFLTYFQNEAQLEKSRLLSDRFSAERPKGSFSTLEIQRTEQGDSAMYLCASSSGIALNTEAFFGQGTRLTVV.

This clone was observed many times. V and J are TRBV7-9 and TRBJ2-1; D possibly matches TRBD1 or TRBD2 (7 bases each). Germline-derived CDR1 and CDR2 are SEHNR and FQNEAQ (reference sequence). V was clipped by 5 bases and J by 7 bases, with 18 bases between them. This CDR3 spans 15 amino acids. The CDR3 sequence: CASSPAGQLGNEQFF. The DNA of the CDR3 is TGTGCCAGCAGCCCAGCGGGACAGCTAGGAAATGAGCAGTTCTTC.

Concerning this clone: The same CDR3 can be traced to other DNA sequences in this sample. J is TRBJ2-3 and V is TRBV6-1; TRBD1 agrees at 8 bases. J was trimmed by 0 bases and V by 8 bases; bases with no gene match: 4. The CDR3 contains 14 residues. Germline CDR1 and CDR2: MNHNS and SASEGT. Here the CDR3 DNA reads TGTGCCAGCCGGGACAGGACAAGCACAGATACGCAGTATTTT. Its translation: CASRDRTSTDTQYF.

This clone was seen more than once but under ten times. This chain connects TRBV15 to TRBJ2-3; D gene uncertain. This CDR3 has 13 amino acids. Trimming took off 5 bases at V and 8 bases at J, with 14 bases between the two ends. The germline V gene encodes CDR1 LNHNV and CDR2 YYDKDF (reference sequence). CDR3 in amino acids: CATSHRYRATQYF. In DNA, the CDR3 is TGTGCCACCAGCCATCGATACCGGGCTACGCAGTATTTT.

The chain has TRBV7-9 and TRBJ1-2; 7 nucleotides align to TRBD1. After removal of 4 bases from V and 8 bases from J, the junction contained 13 bases not matched to a gene. The CDR3 totals 15 residues. Germline CDR1 and CDR2: SEHNR and FQNEAQ (reference sequence). The CDR3: CASSSPETGSGGYTF. In DNA, the CDR3 is TGTGCCAGCAGCTCACCGGAGACAGGGTCCGGAGGCTACACCTTC.

This clone has more than one count but fewer than ten. J is TRBJ2-1 and V is TRBV18, with D unresolved. The CDR3 runs 13 residues. In germline, CDR1 is KGHSH, CDR2 LQKENI. Trimming took 1 base from V and 9 from J, leaving 10 bases between them. The CDR3 here is CASSPHPGGEQFF. In DNA form, the CDR3 reads TGTGCCAGCTCACCACACCCGGGTGGTGAGCAGTTCTTC.

This clone was counted at least ten times. The chain combines TRBV7-7 with TRBJ1-3; D might be TRBD1 (5 bases). Trimming stripped 7 bases from V and 14 bases from J, with 30 bases between. The CDR3 has 16 residues. Germline CDR1 and CDR2: SSHAT and FNYEAQ (reference sequence). The CDR3 spells CASTILASGTGKSVYF. The CDR3 nucleotides are TGTGCCAGCACCATTCTGGCATCGGGGACTGGAAAGAGTGTATATTTT.

The chain has TRBV5-6 and TRBJ2-7; 11 bases map to TRBD1. The CDR3 consists of 16 residues. CDR1 and CDR2 from the germline V gene are SGHDT and YYEEEE. J gave up 6 bases and V 0 bases, and 8 bases lay outside the gene matches. CDR3 nucleotide sequence: TGTGCCAGCAGCTTGGGTGCGGACAGGGGGCGCCGCGAGCAGTACGTC. Residues: CASSLGADRGRREQYV.

This clone was counted at least ten times. The rearrangement uses TRBV2 and TRBJ1-5, with 9 bases matching TRBD1. V lost 5 bases to trimming and J lost 4 bases; unmatched junction nucleotides: 6. The CDR3 has 15 residues. Germline V gives CDR1 SNHLY, CDR2 FYNNEI. The DNA for the CDR3 is TGTGCCAGCAGTCAAATAGGACAGGGGAATCAGCCCCAGCATTTT. As protein: CASSQIGQGNQPQHF.

In this sample, this clone turned up a few times. The CDR3 loop reads CASSVPLRPTRRKGTQYF. In DNA, the CDR3 is TGTGCCAGCAGCGTACCCCTTCGGCCCACGAGAAGGAAGGGGACCCAGTACTTC. V and J are TRBV9 and TRBJ2-5; D unclear. V shed 1 base and J shed 7 bases, with 26 bases lying between them. CDR1 SGDLS and CDR2 YYNGEE come from the germline V gene. The CDR3 contains 18 residues.

The rearrangement links TRBV9 to TRBJ2-5; D call uncertain. CDR1 SGDLS and CDR2 YYNGEE come from the germline V gene. The V end lost 3 bases, the J end lost 4 bases, and 10 bases lay between the germline ends. The length of the CDR3 is 13 residues. Here the CDR3 reads CASSGPGGETQYF. The CDR3 DNA is TGTGCCAGCAGCGGGCCGGGCGGAGAGACCCAGTACTTC.

The genes are TRBV7-9 and TRBJ1-1; 12 nucleotides line up with TRBD1. The ends lost 11 bases at V and 4 bases at J; junction bases unmatched: 11. Germline V gene lookup returns CDR1 SEHNR and CDR2 FQNEAQ (reference sequence). The CDR3 loop spans 15 amino acids. The CDR3 here is CAGRPGQGAITEAFF. In DNA, the CDR3 is TGTGCCGGTAGACCGGGACAGGGGGCTATCACTGAAGCTTTCTTT.

In this sample, this clone turned up many times. This chain joins TRBV29-1 and TRBJ2-7; TRBD1 matches 11 bases. The ends lost 7 bases at V and 2 bases at J; junction bases unmatched: 1. Looked up from germline, CDR1 is SQVTM and CDR2 is ANQGSEA. The CDR3 contains 12 residues. In DNA form, the CDR3 reads TGCAGCGGGGGACAGGGGGCCTACGAGCAGTACTTC. Translated, it gives CSGGQGAYEQYF.

In its sample, this clone was seen a few times. J is TRBJ2-6 and V is TRBV10-3; no clear D gene. V gave up 10 bases and J gave up 2 bases, with 9 bases separating them. CDR1 ENHRY and CDR2 SYGVKD come from the germline V gene. This CDR3 comprises 13 residues. The CDR3 DNA sequence: TGTGCCAGCAGCCGAACTGGGGCCAACGTCCTGACTTTC. Encoded protein: CASSRTGANVLTF.

This clone was recorded a few times. CDR3 coding DNA: TGTGCCAGTAGTATCGGGCGGAGGGGAACAGATACGCAGTATTTT. Translating gives CASSIGRRGTDTQYF. V and J are TRBV19 and TRBJ2-3; tentative D call: TRBD2 (6 bases). The germline CDR1 and CDR2 sequences are LNHDA and SQIVND (reference sequence). V lost 3 bases and J lost 3, with 13 bases in between. The CDR3 contains 15 residues. The full variable domain, with the rest looked up from reference TRBV19 and TRBJ2-3, is DGGITQSPKYLFRKEGQNVTLSCEQNLNHDAMYWYRQDPGQGLRLIYYSQIVNDFQKGDIAEGYSVSREKKESFPLTVTSAQKNPTAFYLCASSIGRRGTDTQYFGPGTRLTVL.

The chain uses TRBV6-5 and TRBJ1-1, with TRBD1 identical over 8 bases. CDR1 MNHEY and CDR2 SVGAGI come from the germline V gene. The CDR3 is made up of 13 amino acids. The J segment lost 7 bases and the V segment lost 7 bases, leaving 8 bases of the junction unmatched. CDR3 sequence reads: CASTQQGVSEAFF. The CDR3 nucleotides read TGTGCCAGCACCCAACAGGGGGTCAGTGAAGCTTTCTTT.

J is TRBJ2-6 and V is TRBV9, with D hard to call. V was trimmed by 7 bases and J by 2 bases, leaving 10 bases between them. CDR3 length: 14 amino acids. Germline V CDR1 and CDR2: SGDLS, YYNGEE. The CDR3 region is CASSPVPGANVLTF. DNA for the CDR3: TGTGCCAGCTCACCGGTCCCTGGGGCCAACGTCCTGACTTTC. Full variable domain (rest looked up from reference TRBV9 and TRBJ2-6): DSGVTQTPKHLITATGQRVTLRCSPRSGDLSVYWYQQSLDQGLQFLIQYYNGEERAKGNILERFSAQQFPDLHSELNLSSLELGDSALYFCASSPVPGANVLTFGAGSRLTVL.

This chain connects TRBV7-8 to TRBJ1-2, with D possibly being TRBD1 (5 bases). The germline V gene encodes CDR1 SGHVS and CDR2 FQNEAQ. This CDR3 has 13 residues. V was clipped by 0 bases and J by 8 bases, with 10 bases between them. The CDR3 loop reads CASSLARAGGYTF. CDR3 DNA sequence: TGTGCCAGCAGCTTAGCCAGGGCTGGCGGCTACACCTTC.

This clone has a handful of counts. The rearrangement uses TRBV7-8 and TRBJ1-5; D is uncertain. CDR1 and CDR2 from the germline V gene are SGHVS and FQNEAQ. This CDR3 region has 14 residues. V was clipped by 0 bases and J by 0 bases, with 3 bases between them. This CDR3 is CASSLASSNQPQHF. The CDR3 DNA reads as TGTGCCAGCAGCTTAGCAAGTAGCAATCAGCCCCAGCATTTT.